These T cell receptor beta chains were read from a single sample in a study of blood T cell repertoires in COVID-19. Sequencing was performed with immunoSEQ multiplex PCR; in TCRdb, only in-frame clones are kept and a portion is missing. Of 200,000 to 250,000 clones detected, around 81% appear once; the ten largest clones hold more than 8.5%. Sequenced sample: PBMCs or T cells enriched from blood (not recorded which). The origin of the receptors is a woman between 45 and 60 years old with acute COVID-19. Both conserved end residues are part of each CDR3. D genes are given only for firm matches. Size is omitted from some rows. Given values are once, few, many or a class for expanded clones.

V,J,size,D,DNA,CDR3
TRBV28,TRBJ2-7,NA,TRBD2,TGTGCCAGCAGTTTATCCCTAGCGGAACACTACGAGCAGTACTTC,CASSLSLAEHYEQYF
TRBV4-3,TRBJ2-1,once,TRBD1,TGCGCCAGCAGCCGCCCGCCCGGGACAGGGCCCAATGAGCAGTTCTTC,CASSRPPGTGPNEQFF
TRBV27,TRBJ2-7,NA,TRBD1,TGTGCCAGCAGTTTGGGAACAGGGGGCTCCTACGAGCAGTACTTC,CASSLGTGGSYEQYF
TRBV7-3,TRBJ2-1,once,TRBD2,TGTGCCAGCAGCTCCGGGACTAGCGTCAATGAGCAGTTCTTC,CASSSGTSVNEQFF
TRBV3-1/TRBV3-2,TRBJ1-6,NA,NA,TGTGCCAGCAGCCCCTTATTCGATAATTCACCCCTCCACTTT,CASSPLFDNSPLHF
TRBV25-1,TRBJ1-3,NA,NA,TGTGCCAGCGGGAGGAATGGAAACACCATATATTTT,CASGRNGNTIYF
TRBV7-2,TRBJ2-1,NA,NA,TGTGCCAGCAGCCCCCGGGGAGGTAGAAATGAGCAGTTCTTC,CASSPRGGRNEQFF
TRBV28,TRBJ2-1,NA,NA,TGTGCCAGCAACCGTGGGGCGTGGAATGAGCAGTTCTTC,CASNRGAWNEQFF
TRBV11-2,TRBJ2-7,NA,NA,TGTGCCAGCAGCTTAACGGTGTACGAGCAGTACTTC,CASSLTVYEQYF
TRBV2,TRBJ2-5,NA,TRBD2,TGTGCCAGCAGGGCCGACGCTAGCGGAGTCCAAGAGACCCAGTACTTC,CASRADASGVQETQYF
TRBV19,TRBJ2-5,NA,NA,TGTGCCAGTAGTAAGAACAGGGGGGGTGGAGAGACCCAGTACTTC,CASSKNRGGGETQYF
TRBV4-1,TRBJ2-7,NA,NA,TGCGCCAGCAGCCCGGGGTTATCCTACGAGCAGTACTTC,CASSPGLSYEQYF
TRBV29-1,TRBJ2-1,NA,NA,TGCAGCGCAGACCCCAGGGGCAATGAGCAGTTCTTC,CSADPRGNEQFF
TRBV10-3,TRBJ2-1,few,TRBD1,TGTGCCATCAGTGACGGGACAGAAAACAATGAGCAGTTCTTC,CAISDGTENNEQFF
TRBV18,TRBJ2-7,NA,TRBD2,TGTGCCAGCTCACCAGCTGGACTAGCGGGAGGCATGGGGGAGCAGTACTTC,CASSPAGLAGGMGEQYF